One and the same sample provided the 7 T cell receptor beta chains below, sequenced in a study of identical twins. TCRdb called the 5' RACE reads again in MiXCR, with one record for every CDR3 protein. The sample records approximately 300,000 distinct CDR3 sequences, roughly 9% being singletons. Another study also made use of these data, one on yellow fever vaccine responses in identical twins.

Input material: CD8+ T cells sorted from blood. The receptors shown here come from a woman between 18 and 29 years old in good health.

On this clonotype: Germline is not matched at one junction end, which may reflect a read error. This chain joins TRBV7-9 and TRBJ2-4; 8 bases match TRBD1. Germline CDR1 reads SEHNR; CDR2 reads FQNEAQ (reference sequence). The CDR3 runs 16 residues. CDR3 nucleotide sequence: TGTGCCAGCAGCGGGGGGAGCCAGGGGGCCAAAATCATTCAGTACTTC. It translates to CASSGGSQGAKIIQYF.

This clonotype was counted once. The J gene is TRBJ2-7, the V gene TRBV28; possible D gene TRBD1, 5 bases. This CDR3 spans 21 amino acids. Trimming removed 5 bases at V and 6 bases at J, with 38 bases between. The germline V gene has CDR1 MDHEN and CDR2 SYDVKM. The CDR3 loop is CASSPPPRQVNIPPWGGEQYF. Written as DNA, the CDR3 is TGTGCCAGCAGTCCCCCCCCCCGGCAGGTAAATATCCCTCCCTGGGGCGGCGAGCAGTACTTC.

This clonotype was counted between two and nine times. The chain links TRBV28 to TRBJ2-5; D uncertain. The CDR3 covers 17 residues. The germline CDR1 and CDR2 sequences are MDHEN and SYDVKM. V lost 4 bases to trimming and J lost 4 bases, with 22 bases between them. CDR3 region: CASSSLRLGKSGETQYF. The DNA for the CDR3 is TGTGCCAGCAGTTCCCTCAGACTGGGTAAATCCGGAGAGACCCAGTACTTC.

V gene TRBV7-9 combines with J gene TRBJ2-6, with TRBD1 identical over 9 bases. J lost 9 bases, V lost 1 base, and 4 bases had no gene match. The CDR3 is made up of 15 amino acids. Germline lookup yields CDR1 SEHNR and CDR2 FQNEAQ (reference sequence). For the CDR3, the DNA is TGTGCCAGCAGCTTAGAGGGACAGGGCAACAACGTCCTGACTTTC. This translates into CASSLEGQGNNVLTF.

At least ten counts were recorded for this clonotype. This chain uses TRBV7-2 with TRBJ1-6; D remains unclear. Germline CDR1 reads SGHTA; CDR2 reads FQGNSA. This CDR3 has 14 amino acids. Trimming shortened V by 6 bases and J by 6 bases, and 12 bases separated the two germline ends. CDR3 sequence: CASSRPDFNSPLHF. CDR3 bases: TGTGCCAGCAGTCGGCCCGACTTTAATTCACCCCTCCACTTT.

The V gene is TRBV25-1, the J gene TRBJ2-2; 7 bases are a match to TRBD2. V lost 4 bases, J lost 6 bases, and 2 bases stayed unmatched. The CDR3 totals 13 residues. Germline CDR1 MGHDK, CDR2 SYGVNS. CDR3 nucleotide sequence: TGTGCCAGCAGTGTGGGAGGGTCCGGGGAGCTGTTTTTT. It encodes CASSVGGSGELFF. The variable domain in full, with the rest retrieved from reference TRBV25-1 and TRBJ2-2, is EADIYQTPRYLVIGTGKKITLECSQTMGHDKMYWYQQDPGMELHLIHYSYGVNSTEKGDLSSESTVSRIRTEHFPLTLESARPSHTSQYLCASSVGGSGELFFGEGSRLTVL.

The chain employs TRBV30 and TRBJ2-7, with D possibly matching TRBD2 (6 bases). Germline CDR1 GTSNPN, CDR2 SVGIG (reference sequence). The CDR3 spans 11 residues. V lost 5 bases and J 6 bases, leaving 11 bases between the germline ends. The CDR3 nucleotides are TGTGCCTGGTCGACGGGGGTCGAGCAGTACTTC. Translation gives CAWSTGVEQYF.